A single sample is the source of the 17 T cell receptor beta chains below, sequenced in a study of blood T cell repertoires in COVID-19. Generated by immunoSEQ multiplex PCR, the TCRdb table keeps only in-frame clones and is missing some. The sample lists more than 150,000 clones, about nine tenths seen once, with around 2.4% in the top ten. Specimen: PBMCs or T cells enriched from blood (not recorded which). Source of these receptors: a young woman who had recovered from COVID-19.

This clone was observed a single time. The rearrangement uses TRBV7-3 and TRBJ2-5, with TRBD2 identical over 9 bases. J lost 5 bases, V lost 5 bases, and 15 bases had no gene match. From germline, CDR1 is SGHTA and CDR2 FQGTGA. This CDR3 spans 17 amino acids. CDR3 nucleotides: TGTGCCAGCAGCCCGTCGGTAGCGGGGGAACACGGGGAGACCCAGTACTTC. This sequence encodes CASSPSVAGEHGETQYF.

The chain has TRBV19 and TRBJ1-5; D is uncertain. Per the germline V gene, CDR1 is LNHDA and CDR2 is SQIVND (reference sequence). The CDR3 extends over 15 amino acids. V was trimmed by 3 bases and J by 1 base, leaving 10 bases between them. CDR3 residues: CASSMLTNSNQPQHF. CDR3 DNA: TGTGCCAGTAGTATGTTGACAAACAGCAATCAGCCCCAGCATTTT.

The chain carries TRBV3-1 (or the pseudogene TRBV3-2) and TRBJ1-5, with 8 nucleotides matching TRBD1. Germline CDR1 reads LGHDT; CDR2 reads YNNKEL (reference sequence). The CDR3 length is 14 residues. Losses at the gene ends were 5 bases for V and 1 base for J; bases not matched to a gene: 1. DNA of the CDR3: TGTGCCAGCAGCTACAGGGGGAGCAATCAGCCCCAGCATTTT. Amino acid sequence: CASSYRGSNQPQHF.

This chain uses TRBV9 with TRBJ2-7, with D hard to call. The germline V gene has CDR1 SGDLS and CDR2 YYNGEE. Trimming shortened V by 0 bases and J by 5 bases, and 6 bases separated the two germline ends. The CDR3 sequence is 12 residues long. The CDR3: CASSVGLDEQYF. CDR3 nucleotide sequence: TGTGCCAGCAGCGTAGGACTCGACGAGCAGTACTTC.

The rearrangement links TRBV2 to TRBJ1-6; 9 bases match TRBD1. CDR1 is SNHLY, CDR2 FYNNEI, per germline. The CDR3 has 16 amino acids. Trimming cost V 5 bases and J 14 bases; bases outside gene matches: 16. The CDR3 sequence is CASSPTNVPGQGSLHF. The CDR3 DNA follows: TGTGCCAGCAGTCCCACGAACGTCCCGGGACAGGGCTCCCTCCACTTT. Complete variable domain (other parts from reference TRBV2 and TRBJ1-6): EPEVTQTPSHQVTQMGQEVILRCVPISNHLYFYWYRQILGQKVEFLVSFYNNEISEKSEIFDDQFSVERPDGSNFTLKIRSTKLEDSAMYFCASSPTNVPGQGSLHFGNGTRLTVT.

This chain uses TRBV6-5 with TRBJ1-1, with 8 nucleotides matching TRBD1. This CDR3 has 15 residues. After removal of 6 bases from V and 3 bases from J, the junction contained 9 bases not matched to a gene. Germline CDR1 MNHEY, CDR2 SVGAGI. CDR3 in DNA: TGTGCCAGCAGGAAGAACAGGGGGTCGGACACTGAAGCTTTCTTT. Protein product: CASRKNRGSDTEAFF.

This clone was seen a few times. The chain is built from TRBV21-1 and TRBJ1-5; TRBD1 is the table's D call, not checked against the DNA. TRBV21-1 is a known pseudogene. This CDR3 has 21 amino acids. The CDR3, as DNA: TGTGCCAGCAGCCCTGCCCGACAGGGATTAAGGATTAATACCCCTTTCCAGCCCCAGCATTTT. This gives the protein CASSPARQGLRINTPFQPQHF.

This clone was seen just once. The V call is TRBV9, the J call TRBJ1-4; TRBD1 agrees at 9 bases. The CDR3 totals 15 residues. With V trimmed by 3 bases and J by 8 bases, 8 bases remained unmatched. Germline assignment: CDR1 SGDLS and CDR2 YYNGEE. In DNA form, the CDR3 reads TGTGCCAGCAGCGGGGCTGAAGACAGGGGGGAAAAACTGTTTTTT. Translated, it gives CASSGAEDRGEKLFF.

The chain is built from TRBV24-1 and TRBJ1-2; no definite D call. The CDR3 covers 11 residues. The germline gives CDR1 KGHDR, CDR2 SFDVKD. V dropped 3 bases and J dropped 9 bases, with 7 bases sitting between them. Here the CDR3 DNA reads TGTGCCACCAGTGATACGGGTCGCTACACCTTC. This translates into CATSDTGRYTF.

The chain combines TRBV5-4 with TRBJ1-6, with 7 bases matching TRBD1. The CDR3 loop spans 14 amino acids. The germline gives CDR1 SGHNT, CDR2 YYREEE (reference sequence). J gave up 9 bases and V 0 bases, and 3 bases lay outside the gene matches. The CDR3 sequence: CASSLDQGVSPLHF. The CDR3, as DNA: TGTGCCAGCAGCTTGGACCAGGGGGTTTCACCCCTCCACTTT.

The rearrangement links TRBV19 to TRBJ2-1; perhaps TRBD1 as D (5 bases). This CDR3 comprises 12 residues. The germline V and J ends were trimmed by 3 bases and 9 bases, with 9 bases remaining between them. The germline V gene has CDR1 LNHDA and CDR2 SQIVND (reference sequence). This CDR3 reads CASSIKGVEQFF. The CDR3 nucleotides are TGTGCCAGTAGTATTAAAGGGGTTGAGCAGTTCTTC.

The CDR3, as DNA: TGTGCCAGCAGCGTAGCCCAGGGTGGCACAGATACGCAGTATTTT. Translated: CASSVAQGGTDTQYF. The rearrangement links TRBV9 to TRBJ2-3, with D perhaps TRBD1 (5 bases). V was shortened by 0 bases and J by 1 base, with 9 bases between the two germline ends. Germline V CDR1 and CDR2: SGDLS, YYNGEE. The CDR3 is 15 amino acids.

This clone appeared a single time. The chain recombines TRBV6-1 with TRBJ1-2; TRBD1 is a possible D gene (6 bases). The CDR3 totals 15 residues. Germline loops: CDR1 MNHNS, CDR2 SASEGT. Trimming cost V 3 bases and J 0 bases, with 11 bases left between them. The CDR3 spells CASSDPQGANYGYTF. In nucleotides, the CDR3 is TGTGCCAGCAGTGACCCACAGGGAGCTAACTATGGCTACACCTTC.

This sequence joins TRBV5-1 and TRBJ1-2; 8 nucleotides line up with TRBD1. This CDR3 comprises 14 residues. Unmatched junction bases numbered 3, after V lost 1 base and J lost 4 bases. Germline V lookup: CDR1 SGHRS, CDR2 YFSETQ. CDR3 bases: TGCGCCAGCAGCTTGATCGGACAGGGCTATGGCTACACCTTC. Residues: CASSLIGQGYGYTF.

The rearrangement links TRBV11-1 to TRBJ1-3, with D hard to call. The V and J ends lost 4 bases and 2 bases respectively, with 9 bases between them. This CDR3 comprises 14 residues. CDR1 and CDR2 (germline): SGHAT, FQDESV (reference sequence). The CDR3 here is CASSSGVPGNTIYF. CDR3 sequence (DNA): TGTGCCAGCAGCTCAGGCGTTCCTGGAAACACCATATATTTT.

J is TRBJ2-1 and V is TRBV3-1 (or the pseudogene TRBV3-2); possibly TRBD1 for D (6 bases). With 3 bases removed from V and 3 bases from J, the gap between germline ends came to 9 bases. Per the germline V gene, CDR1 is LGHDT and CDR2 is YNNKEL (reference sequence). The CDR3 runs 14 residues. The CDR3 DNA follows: TGTGCCAGCAGCCACGAGGACAGCTACAATGAGCAGTTCTTC. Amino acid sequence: CASSHEDSYNEQFF.

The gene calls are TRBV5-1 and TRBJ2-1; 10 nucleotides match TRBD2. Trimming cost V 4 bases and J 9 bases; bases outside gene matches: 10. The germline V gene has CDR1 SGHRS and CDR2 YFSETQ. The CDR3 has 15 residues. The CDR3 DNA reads TGCGCCAGCAGCCTCCCTTCTAGCGGGGGCCCTGAGCAGTTCTTC. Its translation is CASSLPSSGGPEQFF.